These 8 T cell receptor beta chains share one sample of origin, sequenced in a study of blood T cell repertoires in COVID-19. Clones were read by immunoSEQ multiplex PCR, and TCRdb kept only the in-frame ones, dropping some. The sample holds some 700,000 clones, around 89% seen once. The source material was peripheral blood. The source of these receptors is a woman younger than 30 with acute or convalescent COVID-19.

This clone was recorded a few times. CDR3 protein: CASSLEPRQGPGNTIYF. CDR3 bases: TGTGCCAGCAGCTTAGAGCCCAGACAGGGACCTGGAAACACCATATATTTT. This rearrangement joins TRBV11-2 to TRBJ1-3, with TRBD1 identical over 7 bases. This CDR3 region has 17 residues. J gave up 2 bases and V 0 bases, and 7 bases lay outside the gene matches. Looked up from germline, CDR1 is SGHAT and CDR2 is FQNNGV.

This chain joins TRBV7-2 and TRBJ2-1, with D possibly matching TRBD2 (6 bases). V lost 2 bases, J lost 2 bases, and 19 bases lay in between. The CDR3 runs to 18 residues. Germline CDR1 SGHTA, CDR2 FQGNSA. The CDR3 DNA follows: TGTGCCAGCAGCTTACCACCCATCTGGGGGGAACCCTACAATGAGCAGTTCTTC. It specifies CASSLPPIWGEPYNEQFF.

The V call is TRBV27, the J call TRBJ1-2; D unclear. Looked up from germline, CDR1 is MNHEY and CDR2 is SMNVEV (reference sequence). The V end was cut by 5 bases, the J end by 0 bases, with 7 bases between. The CDR3 is 13 residues long. The CDR3 region is CASSDAANYGYTF. The CDR3 DNA sequence: TGTGCCAGCAGTGACGCGGCTAACTATGGCTACACCTTC.

The CDR3 DNA sequence: TGCGCCAGCAGCTTGGTAGAGCACAATTCACCCCTCCACTTT. Protein: CASSLVEHNSPLHF. This sequence joins TRBV5-1 and TRBJ1-6, with D unclear. V was clipped by 0 bases and J by 7 bases, with 8 bases between them. The CDR3 extends over 14 amino acids. The germline V gene has CDR1 SGHRS and CDR2 YFSETQ.

The J gene is TRBJ1-1, the V gene TRBV5-8; the match to TRBD1 covers 7 bases. This CDR3 is 16 amino acids long. The germline CDR1 and CDR2 sequences are SGHTS and YDEGEE. V lost 0 bases, J lost 5 bases, and 10 bases stayed unmatched. The CDR3 loop reads CASSLEGGAGRTEAFF. Here the CDR3 DNA reads TGTGCCAGCAGCTTGGAAGGGGGCGCAGGTAGAACTGAAGCTTTCTTT.

This chain uses TRBV18 with TRBJ1-4; 8 positions match TRBD1. V shed 1 base and J 6 bases; nucleotides not matched to a gene: 10. The length of the CDR3 is 17 residues. Germline-derived CDR1 and CDR2 are KGHSH and LQKENI. CDR3 protein: CASSPLPGQARHEKLFF. The CDR3 DNA is TGTGCCAGCTCACCACTGCCGGGACAGGCCCGCCATGAAAAACTGTTTTTT.

The CDR3 is CSVPSSRRPTNYGYTF. CDR3 DNA sequence: TGCAGCGTTCCCAGCTCAAGGAGACCTACTAACTATGGCTACACCTTC. The rearrangement links TRBV29-1 to TRBJ1-2; D remains ambiguous. With 5 bases removed from V and 0 bases from J, the gap between germline ends came to 19 bases. Germline values: CDR1 SQVTM, CDR2 ANQGSEA. This CDR3 region has 16 residues. Drawing the rest from reference TRBV29-1 and TRBJ1-2, the complete variable domain is SAVISQKPSRDICQRGTSLTIQCQVDSQVTMMFWYRQQPGQSLTLIATANQGSEATYESGFVIDKFPISRPNLTFSTLTVSNMSPEDSSIYLCSVPSSRRPTNYGYTFGSGTRLTVV.

The chain carries TRBV18 and TRBJ1-1; TRBD1 matches at 7 bases. CDR3 size: 16 residues. From germline, CDR1 is KGHSH and CDR2 LQKENI. V dropped 0 bases and J dropped 1; count of bases not matched to a gene: 5. The CDR3 reads CASSPPIKGANTEAFF. CDR3 nucleotide sequence: TGTGCCAGCTCACCACCAATAAAGGGGGCGAACACTGAAGCTTTCTTT.